A single sample is the source of the 23 T cell receptor beta chains below, sequenced in a study of control samples from healthy donors and cancer patients. Clones were sequenced by immunoSEQ multiplex PCR, and TCRdb holds only the in-frame ones, with some missing. The repertoire holds 70,000 or so clones, with 84% as singletons. Source material: blood. Receptors originate from a man aged 45-65 years in good health.

The chain is built from TRBV3-1 (or the pseudogene TRBV3-2) and TRBJ2-3; tentative D call: TRBD1 (5 bases). The CDR3 runs to 15 residues. Germline V gene data show CDR1 as LGHDT and CDR2 as YNNKEL (reference sequence). The germline V and J ends were trimmed by 1 base and 1 base, with 9 bases remaining between them. CDR3 in amino acids: CASSQVSGRTDTQYF. The CDR3 DNA is TGTGCCAGCAGCCAAGTATCAGGGCGCACAGATACGCAGTATTTT.

This chain connects TRBV5-1 to TRBJ1-2; D is unclear. The CDR3 is 14 residues long. Germline assignment: CDR1 SGHRS and CDR2 YFSETQ. V gave up 0 bases and J gave up 0 bases, with 6 bases separating them. CDR3 in amino acids: CASSLDWANYGYTF. CDR3 DNA sequence: TGCGCCAGCAGCTTGGATTGGGCTAACTATGGCTACACCTTC.

The chain combines TRBV27 with TRBJ2-2, with 8 bases identical to TRBD1. This CDR3 is 16 amino acids long. V was clipped by 5 bases and J by 6 bases; unmatched bases: 11. Per the germline V gene, CDR1 is MNHEY and CDR2 is SMNVEV (reference sequence). CDR3 protein: CASSAWTGQGAGELFF. In DNA form, the CDR3 reads TGTGCCAGCAGTGCCTGGACTGGACAGGGTGCCGGGGAGCTGTTTTTT.

V and J are TRBV11-3 and TRBJ2-3, with D unclear. This CDR3 region has 16 residues. V was shortened by 1 base and J by 1 base, with 12 bases between the two germline ends. Per the germline V gene, CDR1 is SGHNT and CDR2 is YENEEA. The CDR3 nucleotides read TGTGCCAGCAGCTTAGGGCCCTATTCCGGCACAGATACGCAGTATTTT. This encodes CASSLGPYSGTDTQYF.

The chain employs TRBV7-3 and TRBJ1-5, with D hard to call. The CDR3 is 13 amino acids. Germline-derived CDR1 and CDR2 are SGHTA and FQGTGA. V was pared by 5 bases and J by 9 bases, with 14 bases between. This CDR3 is CASSKARDAPQHF. CDR3 nucleotide sequence: TGTGCCAGCAGCAAAGCCCGGGATGCGCCCCAGCATTTT.

The rearrangement links TRBV7-2 to TRBJ1-5; D not resolved. CDR3 size: 13 residues. CDR1 is SGHTA, CDR2 FQGNSA, per germline. Trimming took off 5 bases at V and 7 bases at J, with 12 bases between the two ends. The CDR3 reads CASSPSLVQPQHF. As DNA, the CDR3 is TGTGCCAGCAGCCCCTCGCTCGTACAGCCCCAGCATTTT. Drawing the rest from reference TRBV7-2 and TRBJ1-5, the complete variable domain is GAGVSQSPSNKVTEKGKDVELRCDPISGHTALYWYRQSLGQGLEFLIYFQGNSAPDKSGLPSDRFSAERTGGSVSTLTIQRTQQEDSAVYLCASSPSLVQPQHFGDGTRLSIL.

The rearrangement joins TRBV28 to TRBJ2-7; D is perhaps TRBD1 (6 bases). The CDR3 covers 14 residues. Germline V gene data show CDR1 as MDHEN and CDR2 as SYDVKM. Trimming cost V 6 bases and J 2 bases, with 14 bases left between them. The CDR3 region has the DNA TGTGCCAGCAGCAACCGGGGACAAGCCTACGAGCAGTACTTC. As protein: CASSNRGQAYEQYF.

The genes are TRBV19 and TRBJ2-7, with D possibly matching TRBD2 (5 bases). V lost 4 bases and J lost 5, with 15 bases in between. CDR1 LNHDA and CDR2 SQIVND come from the germline V gene (reference sequence). CDR3 length: 14 residues. CDR3 DNA sequence: TGTGCCAGTAGTAAGGGAACAGCGGTCAACGAGCAGTACTTC. Translated: CASSKGTAVNEQYF. The whole variable domain, remainder taken from reference TRBV19 and TRBJ2-7, is DGGITQSPKYLFRKEGQNVTLSCEQNLNHDAMYWYRQDPGQGLRLIYYSQIVNDFQKGDIAEGYSVSREKKESFPLTVTSAQKNPTAFYLCASSKGTAVNEQYFGPGTRLTVT.

The chain couples TRBV19 to TRBJ2-7, with 7 nucleotides matching TRBD1. The CDR3 has 16 amino acids. V shed 7 bases and J 2 bases; nucleotides not matched to a gene: 14. Germline V gene lookup returns CDR1 LNHDA and CDR2 SQIVND (reference sequence). The CDR3 loop is CASTYRGEGATYEQYF. As DNA, the CDR3 is TGTGCCAGTACTTATAGGGGAGAGGGGGCTACCTACGAGCAGTACTTC.

This rearrangement joins TRBV5-1 to TRBJ2-5, with D maybe TRBD1 (6 bases). Between the trimmed V and J ends, which lost 6 bases and 1 base, there was a span of 16 bases. The germline CDR1 and CDR2 sequences are SGHRS and YFSETQ. The CDR3 has 15 residues. The CDR3 sequence is CASTHIGGIQETQYF. The CDR3 DNA reads as TGCGCCAGCACCCACATTGGGGGCATCCAAGAGACCCAGTACTTC. Based on the CDR3 plus reference TRBV5-1 and TRBJ2-5, the full variable domain is KAGVTQTPRYLIKTRGQQVTLSCSPISGHRSVSWYQQTPGQGLQFLFEYFSETQRNKGNFPGRFSGRQFSNSRSEMNVSTLELGDSALYLCASTHIGGIQETQYFGPGTRLLVL.

The chain is built from TRBV28 and TRBJ1-5; D gene ambiguous. Trimming left V 8 bases short and J 7 bases short, with 12 bases between. Germline V CDR1 and CDR2: MDHEN, SYDVKM. The CDR3 consists of 12 residues. The CDR3 sequence: CASRGEGQPQHF. Here the CDR3 DNA reads TGTGCCAGCCGGGGAGAGGGCCAGCCCCAGCATTTT.

V and J are TRBV25-1 and TRBJ1-1; D may be TRBD1 (5 bases). Per the germline V gene, CDR1 is MGHDK and CDR2 is SYGVNS. This CDR3 has 15 amino acids. V lost 6 bases and J 0 bases, leaving 14 bases between the germline ends. The DNA of the CDR3 is TGTGCCAGCAGAAACTCGGGACGGATGAACACTGAAGCTTTCTTT. This codes for CASRNSGRMNTEAFF. The full variable domain, completed using reference TRBV25-1 and TRBJ1-1, is EADIYQTPRYLVIGTGKKITLECSQTMGHDKMYWYQQDPGMELHLIHYSYGVNSTEKGDLSSESTVSRIRTEHFPLTLESARPSHTSQYLCASRNSGRMNTEAFFGQGTRLTVV.

This chain joins TRBV4-2 and TRBJ1-1; possible D gene TRBD1, 5 bases. CDR3 size: 15 residues. V lost 4 bases to trimming and J lost 1 base, with 13 bases between them. Germline V CDR1 and CDR2: LGHNA, YNFKEQ. Written as DNA, the CDR3 is TGTGCCAGCAGCCGAGCACAGGTAGAGAACACTGAAGCTTTCTTT. Its protein product is CASSRAQVENTEAFF.

By share, this clone counts as medium-sized (0.01 to 0.1%). The chain links TRBV6-5 to TRBJ2-7; D perhaps matches TRBD1 (6 bases). The CDR3 sequence is 12 residues long. CDR1 is MNHEY and CDR2 is SVGAGI in the germline V gene. Trimming shortened V by 7 bases and J by 6 bases, and 13 bases separated the two germline ends. The DNA for the CDR3 is TGTGCCAGCAAGGGGGAATCACGCGAGCAGTACTTC. Its protein is CASKGESREQYF.

J is TRBJ1-2 and V is TRBV3-1 (or the pseudogene TRBV3-2), with 7 positions matching TRBD1. CDR3 length: 13 residues. J was trimmed by 8 bases and V by 7 bases; bases with no gene match: 10. Germline V CDR1 and CDR2: LGHDT, YNNKEL (reference sequence). CDR3 nucleotide sequence: TGTGCCAGCACGAAGACAGGGAGGGAGGGCTACACCTTC. Protein product: CASTKTGREGYTF.

The gene calls are TRBV19 and TRBJ2-5, with D maybe TRBD2 (6 bases). Trimming took off 5 bases at V and 5 bases at J, with 15 bases between the two ends. From germline, CDR1 is LNHDA and CDR2 SQIVND (reference sequence). The CDR3 is 14 amino acids. CDR3: CASSRAGGTETQYF. In nucleotides, the CDR3 is TGTGCCAGTAGTCGGGCGGGCGGGACGGAGACCCAGTACTTC.

This clone appeared once. The rearrangement links TRBV11-3 to TRBJ2-5; D is uncertain. Germline CDR1 and CDR2: SGHNT and YENEEA. The CDR3 loop spans 16 amino acids. Trimming removed 0 bases from V and 3 bases from J, with 14 bases in between. The CDR3: CASSLDINWVKETQYF. The CDR3 DNA reads TGTGCCAGCAGCTTAGATATAAATTGGGTTAAAGAGACCCAGTACTTC.

The J gene is TRBJ2-1, the V gene TRBV4-1; D remains ambiguous. V shed 1 base and J shed 0 bases, with 13 bases lying between them. The CDR3 extends over 17 amino acids. CDR1 and CDR2 from the germline V gene are MGHRA and YSYEKL. The CDR3 DNA reads TGCGCCAGCAGCCAAGTTGACATGGGATTCTCCTACAATGAGCAGTTCTTC. Amino acid sequence: CASSQVDMGFSYNEQFF.

V usage is TRBV9 and J usage is TRBJ1-4; D is perhaps TRBD1 (6 bases). The CDR3 contains 15 residues. V lost 4 bases and J 7 bases, leaving 17 bases between the germline ends. Germline lookup yields CDR1 SGDLS and CDR2 YYNGEE. The DNA of the CDR3 is TGTGCCAGCAGCCCAGGGGACCTCCGAGCTGAAAAACTGTTTTTT. It specifies CASSPGDLRAEKLFF.

This clone appeared a single time. The J gene is TRBJ2-7, the V gene TRBV6-5, with D hard to call. This CDR3 has 14 amino acids. The germline V and J ends were trimmed by 7 bases and 0 bases, with 13 bases remaining between them. Germline values: CDR1 MNHEY, CDR2 SVGAGI. The CDR3 is CASILSPSSYEQYF. CDR3 in DNA: TGTGCCAGCATTTTGAGTCCTAGCTCCTACGAGCAGTACTTC.

J is TRBJ1-1 and V is TRBV5-1; the D is unclear. There are 14 residues in the CDR3. In germline, CDR1 is SGHRS, CDR2 YFSETQ. V lost 0 bases to trimming and J lost 0 bases, with 6 bases between them. In DNA form, the CDR3 reads TGCGCCAGCAGCTTGGATAGCCTGAACACTGAAGCTTTCTTT. Translating it yields CASSLDSLNTEAFF.

This rearrangement joins TRBV28 to TRBJ1-5; the D is unclear. The CDR3 is made up of 12 amino acids. Trimming removed 2 bases from V and 6 bases from J, with 5 bases in between. Germline values: CDR1 MDHEN, CDR2 SYDVKM. DNA of the CDR3: TGTGCCAGCAGTTTAAAGGGTCAGCCCCAGCATTTT. This encodes CASSLKGQPQHF.

This chain links TRBV19 with TRBJ1-1; TRBD1 is a possible D gene (5 bases). The CDR3 length is 14 residues. Germline CDR1 and CDR2: LNHDA and SQIVND (reference sequence). V shed 3 bases and J shed 2 bases, with 10 bases lying between them. The CDR3 protein is CASSILGANTEAFF. CDR3 nucleotide sequence: TGTGCCAGTAGTATTTTAGGGGCCAACACTGAAGCTTTCTTT.